This T cell receptor beta chain was recorded in a study of OX40 agonist ivuxolimab in advanced cancers. About the investigation overall: The costimulatory receptor OX40 (CD134) was targeted by ivuxolimab, a fully human IgG2 agonistic monoclonal antibody. In the dose-escalation cohort, roughly 80% of patients were male, and the mean age was approximately 64 years, with a range of about 23 to 85. Among the roughly 52 dose-escalation patients, 19 had hepatocellular carcinoma, approximately 15 melanoma, 9 renal cell carcinoma and 9 head and neck cancer. Intravenous ivuxolimab was administered to patients every 2 weeks at six dose levels: 0.01, 0.1, 0.3, 1.5, 3 and 10 mg/kg. Partial responses occurred in three dose-escalation patients: two with cutaneous melanoma and one with hepatocellular carcinoma. The point of sequencing TCRbeta in the periphery was to test whether ivuxolimab changed TCR sequence diversity and drove clonal T-cell expansion. Patients were allowed to have had prior anti-PD-1, anti-PD-L1 or anti-CTLA-4 therapy, and around two fifths of the dose-escalation patients had been treated with checkpoint inhibitors. The paper reports the monotherapy dose-escalation portion (N of about 54 patients) of the phase I ivuxolimab trial. Broader findings and caveats from the paper: On average, CD8+ T cells showed more expanded clones than CD4+ T cells after ivuxolimab. At doses of 0.1 to 3.0 mg/kg, clonal expansion of both CD4+ and CD8+ T cells in blood was seen between baseline and week 6. Low levels of normalized T-cell clonal expansion were also seen in some patients who did not respond. Partial responders in the 0.1-3.0 mg/kg groups had among the lowest normalized peripheral clonal expansion, especially among CD8+ T cells. Antigen specificity was not determined for the clonally expanded peripheral T cells.

To sequence the TCRbeta CDR3 region, genomic DNA was isolated from the sorted cells. TCRbeta CDR3 regions were sequenced using the immunoSEQ Assay. TCRdb carries this immuneACCESS record with in-frame sequences only. Its versions omit some clonotypes, under half of them owing to an unresolved V gene in the studies checked, with the rest unexplained. This sample comprises about 48,000 clones, 80% to 90% of them detected only once. Under 13% of the sample goes to the ten largest clones. This clone was recorded once. This clone's antigen is unknown. No base quality information exists; no much larger clone differs at one position. The trial excluded patients who had a history of autoimmune disease or who were on systemic immunosuppression. Peripheral blood for TCR sequencing was collected from all dose cohorts at baseline, on cycle 4 day 1, and on cycle 7 day 1. The samples were taken from a phase I, first-in-human, multicenter, open-label dose-escalation trial of ivuxolimab. The trial enrolled adults with locally advanced or metastatic head and neck squamous cell, hepatocellular, melanoma or renal cell carcinoma. Before TCR sequencing, CD4+ and CD8+ T cells were separately sorted from peripheral blood.

Including the terminal cysteine and phenylalanine, the CDR3 comprises 13 residues. Only the CDR3 DNA stays, 39 bases, in frame from base 1. A distance of 8 bases separates the germline ends of V and J, which lose 1 base and 7 bases respectively. CDR1 and CDR2, per the germline V gene (reference sequence), are MNHEY and SMNVEV. Recombination linked TRBV27 to TRBJ2-1; TRBD1 is a possible D gene, resting on 5 matching bases. The receptor comes from an adult with an advanced solid tumor such as melanoma, head and neck, liver or kidney cancer. Sequences were derived from CD4+ or CD8+ T cells sorted from blood, sampled in a trial of the OX40 agonist ivuxolimab. The CDR3 protein sequence reads: CASSLWAGNEQFF. The base sequence is TGTGCCAGCAGTTTATGGGCAGGGAATGAGCAGTTCTTC.